This TCR beta chain was observed in a study of CD8 T cells in Susac syndrome (dated by TCRdb to about 2019). With regard to the full study: Of the Susac syndrome patients who were sequenced, fewer than ten were in clinical remission while 5 or 6 had clinically active disease. Susac syndrome patients were therapy-naive, on corticosteroids (some also receiving IVIg), or on IVIg alone at blood withdrawal. Whether CD8+ T cell activation and differentiation in Susac syndrome was antigen driven was tested using repertoire sequencing. Results and caveats for the whole study, not just this receptor: The study acknowledged that relatively few individuals were included in the TCR sequencing and HLA analysis. The CD4+ T cell repertoire of patients with Susac syndrome showed no detectable clonal expansion.

Worth noting for this clonotype: Its antigen has not been determined. Base-call qualities are not available, and no considerably larger clone is one nucleotide away.

High-throughput TCR beta sequencing profiled peripheral blood CD8+ and CD4+ T cells from healthy donors, Susac syndrome patients and multiple sclerosis patients. Recently defined diagnostic criteria for definite or probable disease were met by the Susac syndrome patients. CD8+ TEMRA cells were enriched by FACS, while bulk CD8+ and CD4+ T cells were purified by magnetic negative isolation. Blood was drawn into EDTA tubes, processed within 24 hours, and PBMCs were isolated by density gradient centrifugation. PBMCs intended for TCR sequencing were cryopreserved in liquid nitrogen and were subsequently thawed in a 37 degrees C water bath. The sorted or isolated CD4+, CD8+ and CD8+ TEMRA cells reached a purity of at least 90%. Its CDR3 holds 15 amino acids, cysteine through phenylalanine. The DNA shown is the 45-base CDR3, in frame from base 1. Trimming costs V 6 bases and J 7 bases, and their ends lie 19 bases apart.

RNA was extracted using the RNeasy kit, and roughly 0.5 to 1 ug of the RNA was reverse transcribed with random hexamers. The immunoSEQ multiplex PCR assay, covering 54 Vbeta and 13 Jbeta segments, was used to amplify TCR beta CDR3 regions. Bias from PCR amplification was corrected by using a synthetic template baseline for primer optimization and for computational correction. The authors' analysis ran thus. Only productive sequences were kept, with reads annotated to V, D and J genes according to IMGT and analyzed in immunoSEQ Analyzer. To calculate clonality, Shannon entropy was normalized by log2 of the number of productive unique sequences and then subtracted from one. For each patient and control, public and private clones were evaluated among the 100 most prevalent clones. Clones were defined as Susac-specific if absent from the healthy and MS cohorts, from approximately 1,100 published viral clones and from other ImmuneACCESS disease sequences. TCRdb passed the public sequencing reads through fastp at Q25 and MiXCR, retaining productive beta sequences. Identical CDR3 protein sequences are pooled into one entry, listed with their most common genes and DNA. TCRdb's processing, not the authors', yielded these V and J calls. A total of 150,000 to 190,000 distinct CDR3 sequences appear in this sample, approximately 96% of them only once. In total, the top ten clones hold 0.15% to 0.2% of the sample.

The V gene is TRBV12-3 or TRBV12-4 and the J gene is TRBJ2-1; TRBD2 might be the D gene, on 7 matching bases. The material sequenced was CD4+ T cells from PBMCs. The sequence was collected from a human donor with Susac syndrome. The DNA sequence is given as TGTGCCAGCAGCCCACGGACTAGGGGGAGGAATGAGCAGTTCTTC. This sequence encodes CASSPRTRGRNEQFF.